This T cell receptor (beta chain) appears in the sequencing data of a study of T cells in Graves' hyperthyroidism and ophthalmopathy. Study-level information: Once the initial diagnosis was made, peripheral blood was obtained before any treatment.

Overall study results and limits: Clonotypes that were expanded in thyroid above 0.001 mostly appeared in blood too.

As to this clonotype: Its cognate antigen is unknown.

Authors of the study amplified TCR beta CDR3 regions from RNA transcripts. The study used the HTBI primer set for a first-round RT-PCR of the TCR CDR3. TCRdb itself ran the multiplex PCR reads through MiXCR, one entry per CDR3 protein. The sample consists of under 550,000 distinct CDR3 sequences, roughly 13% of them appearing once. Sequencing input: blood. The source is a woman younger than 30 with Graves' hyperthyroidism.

The CDR3 DNA is TGTGCCAGCAGCGTAGGAACGTCAAACAAAAACATTCAGTACTTC. This codes for CASSVGTSNKNIQYF. The J gene is TRBJ2-4, the V gene TRBV9; D not resolved. The CDR3 has 15 amino acids. CDR1 and CDR2 (germline): SGDLS, YYNGEE. The V and J ends lost 0 bases and 3 bases respectively, with 10 bases between them.